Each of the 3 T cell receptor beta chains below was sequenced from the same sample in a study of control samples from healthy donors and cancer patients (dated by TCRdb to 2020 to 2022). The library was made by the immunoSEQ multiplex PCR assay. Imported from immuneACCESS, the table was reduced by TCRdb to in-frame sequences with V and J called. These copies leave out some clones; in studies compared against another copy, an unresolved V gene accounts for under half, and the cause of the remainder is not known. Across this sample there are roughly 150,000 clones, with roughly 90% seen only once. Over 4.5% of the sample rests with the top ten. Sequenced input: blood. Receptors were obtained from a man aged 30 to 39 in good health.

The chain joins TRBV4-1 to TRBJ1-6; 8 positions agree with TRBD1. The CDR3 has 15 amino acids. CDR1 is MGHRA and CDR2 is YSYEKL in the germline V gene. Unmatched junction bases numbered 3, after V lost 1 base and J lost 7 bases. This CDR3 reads CASSQGGQGNSPLHF. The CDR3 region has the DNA TGCGCCAGCAGCCAAGGTGGACAGGGCAATTCACCCCTCCACTTT.

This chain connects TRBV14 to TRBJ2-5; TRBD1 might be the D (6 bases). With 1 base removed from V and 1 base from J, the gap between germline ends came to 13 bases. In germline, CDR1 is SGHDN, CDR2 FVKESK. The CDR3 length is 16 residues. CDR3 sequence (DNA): TGTGCCAGCAGCCAAGGACGGACAGAGATCCAAGAGACCCAGTACTTC. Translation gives CASSQGRTEIQETQYF. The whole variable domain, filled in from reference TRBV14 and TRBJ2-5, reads EAGVTQFPSHSVIEKGQTVTLRCDPISGHDNLYWYRRVMGKEIKFLLHFVKESKQDESGMPNNRFLAERTGGTYSTLKVQPAELEDSGVYFCASSQGRTEIQETQYFGPGTRLLVL.

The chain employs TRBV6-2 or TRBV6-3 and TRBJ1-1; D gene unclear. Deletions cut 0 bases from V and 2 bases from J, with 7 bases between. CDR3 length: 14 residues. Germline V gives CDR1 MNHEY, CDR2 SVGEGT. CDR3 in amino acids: CASSYSSENTEAFF. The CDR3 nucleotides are TGTGCCAGCAGTTACTCGTCCGAAAACACTGAAGCTTTCTTT.